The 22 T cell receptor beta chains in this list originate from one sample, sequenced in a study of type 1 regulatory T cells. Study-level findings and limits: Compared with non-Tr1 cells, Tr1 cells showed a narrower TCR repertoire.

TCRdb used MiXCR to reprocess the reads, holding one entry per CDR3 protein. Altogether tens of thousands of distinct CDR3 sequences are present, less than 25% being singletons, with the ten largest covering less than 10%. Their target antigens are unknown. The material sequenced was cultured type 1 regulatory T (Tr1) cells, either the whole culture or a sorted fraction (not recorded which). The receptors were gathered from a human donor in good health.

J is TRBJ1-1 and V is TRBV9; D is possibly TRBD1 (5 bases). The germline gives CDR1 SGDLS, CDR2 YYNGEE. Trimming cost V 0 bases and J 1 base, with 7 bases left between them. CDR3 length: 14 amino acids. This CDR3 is CASSVDGGNTEAFF. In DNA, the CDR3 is TGTGCCAGCAGCGTAGATGGGGGGAACACTGAAGCTTTCTTT.

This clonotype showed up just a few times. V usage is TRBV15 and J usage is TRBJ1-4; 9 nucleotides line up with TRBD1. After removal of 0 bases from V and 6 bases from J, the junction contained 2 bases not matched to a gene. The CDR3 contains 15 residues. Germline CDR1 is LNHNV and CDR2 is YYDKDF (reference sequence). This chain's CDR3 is CATSREGQGYEKLFF. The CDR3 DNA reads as TGTGCCACCAGCAGAGAGGGACAGGGTTATGAAAAACTGTTTTTT.

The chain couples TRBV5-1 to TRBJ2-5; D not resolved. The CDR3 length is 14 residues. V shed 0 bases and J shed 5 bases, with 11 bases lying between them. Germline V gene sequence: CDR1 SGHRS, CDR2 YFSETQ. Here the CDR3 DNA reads TGCGCCAGCAGCTTGGGCCTGACTCCGGAGACCCAGTACTTC. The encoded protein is CASSLGLTPETQYF.

The CDR3 here is CASSLASVGEQFF. CDR3 nucleotide sequence: TGTGCCAGCAGCTTAGCTAGTGTAGGTGAGCAGTTCTTC. This chain connects TRBV11-2 to TRBJ2-1; no definite D call. Germline V gene data show CDR1 as SGHAT and CDR2 as FQNNGV. The ends were cut back, 1 base at V and 9 bases at J, with 10 bases in the middle. CDR3 length: 13 residues. The variable domain in full, completed from reference TRBV11-2 and TRBJ2-1, reads EAGVAQSPRYKIIEKRQSVAFWCNPISGHATLYWYQQILGQGPKLLIQFQNNGVVDDSQLPKDRFSAERLKGVDSTLKIQPAKLEDSAVYLCASSLASVGEQFFGPGTRLTVL.

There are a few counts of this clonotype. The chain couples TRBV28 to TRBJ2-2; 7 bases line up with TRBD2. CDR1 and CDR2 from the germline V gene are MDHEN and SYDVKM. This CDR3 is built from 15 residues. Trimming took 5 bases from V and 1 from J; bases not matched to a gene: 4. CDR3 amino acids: CASSVSGKNTGELFF. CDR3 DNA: TGTGCCAGCAGTGTCAGCGGGAAGAACACCGGGGAGCTGTTTTTT.

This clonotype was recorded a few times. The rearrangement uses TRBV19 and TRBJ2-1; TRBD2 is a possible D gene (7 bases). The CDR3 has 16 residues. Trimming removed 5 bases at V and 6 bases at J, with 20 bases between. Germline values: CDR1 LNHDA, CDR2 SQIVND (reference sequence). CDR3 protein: CASSAWQGRALNEQFF. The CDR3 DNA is TGTGCCAGTAGTGCCTGGCAGGGGAGGGCCCTCAATGAGCAGTTCTTC.

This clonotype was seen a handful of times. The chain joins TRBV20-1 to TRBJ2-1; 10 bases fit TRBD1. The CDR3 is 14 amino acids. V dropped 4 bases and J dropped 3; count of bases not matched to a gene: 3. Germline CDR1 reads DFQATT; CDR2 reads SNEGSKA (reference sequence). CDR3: CSAMGQGNYNEQFF. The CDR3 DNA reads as TGCAGTGCTATGGGACAGGGGAACTACAATGAGCAGTTCTTC.

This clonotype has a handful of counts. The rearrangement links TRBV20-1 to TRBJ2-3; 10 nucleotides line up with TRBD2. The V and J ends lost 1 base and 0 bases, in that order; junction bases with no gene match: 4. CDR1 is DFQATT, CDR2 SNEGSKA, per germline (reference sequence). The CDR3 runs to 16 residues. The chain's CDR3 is CSARVASGGSTDTQYF. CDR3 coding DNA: TGCAGTGCTAGAGTGGCTAGCGGGGGTAGCACAGATACGCAGTATTTT.

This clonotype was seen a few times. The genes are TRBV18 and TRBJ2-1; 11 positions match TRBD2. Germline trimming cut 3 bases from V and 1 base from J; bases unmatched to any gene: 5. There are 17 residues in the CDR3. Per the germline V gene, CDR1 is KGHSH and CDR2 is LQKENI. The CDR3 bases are TGTGCCAGCTCACCTTCGACTAGCGGGATTTCCTACAATGAGCAGTTCTTC. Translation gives CASSPSTSGISYNEQFF.

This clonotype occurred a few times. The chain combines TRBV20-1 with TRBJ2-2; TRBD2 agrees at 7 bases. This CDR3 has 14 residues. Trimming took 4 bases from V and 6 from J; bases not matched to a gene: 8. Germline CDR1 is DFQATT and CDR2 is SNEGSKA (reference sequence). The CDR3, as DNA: TGCAGTGCTATTGGGGCGGGAGTCCCCGGGGAGCTGTTTTTT. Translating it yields CSAIGAGVPGELFF.

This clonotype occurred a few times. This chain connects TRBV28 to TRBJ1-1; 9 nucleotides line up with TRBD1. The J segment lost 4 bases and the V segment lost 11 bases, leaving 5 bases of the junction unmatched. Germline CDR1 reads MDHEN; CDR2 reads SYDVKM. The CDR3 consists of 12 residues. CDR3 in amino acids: CAGGTGPTEAFF. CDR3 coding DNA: TGTGCCGGCGGGACAGGGCCCACTGAAGCTTTCTTT.

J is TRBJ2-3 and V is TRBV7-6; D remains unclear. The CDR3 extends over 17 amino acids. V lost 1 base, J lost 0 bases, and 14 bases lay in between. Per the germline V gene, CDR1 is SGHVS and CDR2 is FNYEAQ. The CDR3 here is CASSLGSGGTSTDTQYF. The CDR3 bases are TGTGCCAGCAGCTTAGGATCTGGCGGCACTAGCACAGATACGCAGTATTTT.

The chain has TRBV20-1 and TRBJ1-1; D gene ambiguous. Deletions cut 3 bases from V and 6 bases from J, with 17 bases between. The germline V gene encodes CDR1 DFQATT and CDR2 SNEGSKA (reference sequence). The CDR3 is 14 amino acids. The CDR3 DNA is TGCAGTGCTAGTAACCCAAAGGGCCGCGCTGAAGCTTTCTTT. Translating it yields CSASNPKGRAEAFF.

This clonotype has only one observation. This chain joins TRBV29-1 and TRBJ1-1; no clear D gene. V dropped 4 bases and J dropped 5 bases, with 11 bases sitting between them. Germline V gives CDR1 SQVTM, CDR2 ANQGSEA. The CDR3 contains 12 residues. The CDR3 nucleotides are TGCAGCGTTGCCGGTTCGGATACTGAAGCTTTCTTT. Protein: CSVAGSDTEAFF.

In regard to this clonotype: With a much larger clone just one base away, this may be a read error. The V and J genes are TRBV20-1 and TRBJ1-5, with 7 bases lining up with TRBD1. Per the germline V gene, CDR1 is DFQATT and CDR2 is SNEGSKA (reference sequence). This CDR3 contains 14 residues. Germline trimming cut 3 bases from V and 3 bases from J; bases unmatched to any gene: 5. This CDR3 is CSASPGQLNQPQHF. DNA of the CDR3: TGCAGTGCTAGCCCGGGACAGCTCAATCAGCCCCAGCATTTT.

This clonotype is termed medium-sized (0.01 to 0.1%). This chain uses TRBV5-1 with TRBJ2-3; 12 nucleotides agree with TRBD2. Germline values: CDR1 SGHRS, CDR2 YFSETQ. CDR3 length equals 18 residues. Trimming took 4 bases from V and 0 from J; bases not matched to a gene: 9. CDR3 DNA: TGCGCCAGCAGCCGACCCGGACTAGCGGGATTTAGCACAGATACGCAGTATTTT. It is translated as CASSRPGLAGFSTDTQYF.

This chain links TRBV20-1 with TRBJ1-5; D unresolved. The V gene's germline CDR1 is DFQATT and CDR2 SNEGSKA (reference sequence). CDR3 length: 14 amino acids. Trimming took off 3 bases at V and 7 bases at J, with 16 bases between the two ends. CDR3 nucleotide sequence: TGCAGTGCTAGGTCCGGGCAGAGAAACCAGCCCCAGCATTTT. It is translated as CSARSGQRNQPQHF.

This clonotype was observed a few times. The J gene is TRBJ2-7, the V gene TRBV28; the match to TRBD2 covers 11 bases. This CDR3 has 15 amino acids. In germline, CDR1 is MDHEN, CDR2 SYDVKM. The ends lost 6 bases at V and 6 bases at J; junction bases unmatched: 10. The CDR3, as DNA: TGTGCCAGCAGCTCCCCCGGGACTAGCGGAAGCGAGCAGTACTTC. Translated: CASSSPGTSGSEQYF.

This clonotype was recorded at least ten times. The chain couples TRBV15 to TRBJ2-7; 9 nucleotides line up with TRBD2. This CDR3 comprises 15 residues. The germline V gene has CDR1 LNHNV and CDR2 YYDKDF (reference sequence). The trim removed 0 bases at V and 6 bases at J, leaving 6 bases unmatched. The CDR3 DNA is TGTGCCACCAGCAGAGATCGGGGTAGCGGGAGCGAGCAGTACTTC. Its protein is CATSRDRGSGSEQYF.

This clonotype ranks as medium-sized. CDR3 loop: CASSDELYGYTF. CDR3 DNA sequence: TGTGCCAGCAGTGACGAACTATATGGCTACACCTTC. The J gene is TRBJ1-2, the V gene TRBV6-1, with D unresolved. The CDR3 is 12 amino acids. Germline V lookup: CDR1 MNHNS, CDR2 SASEGT. V was clipped by 3 bases and J by 5 bases, with 7 bases between them.

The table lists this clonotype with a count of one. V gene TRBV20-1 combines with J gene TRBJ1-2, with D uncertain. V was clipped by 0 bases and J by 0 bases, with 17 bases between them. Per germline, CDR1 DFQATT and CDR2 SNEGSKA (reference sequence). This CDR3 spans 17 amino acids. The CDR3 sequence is CSARDSAHSPTNYGYTF. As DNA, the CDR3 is TGCAGTGCTAGAGATTCCGCTCACAGCCCTACTAACTATGGCTACACCTTC.

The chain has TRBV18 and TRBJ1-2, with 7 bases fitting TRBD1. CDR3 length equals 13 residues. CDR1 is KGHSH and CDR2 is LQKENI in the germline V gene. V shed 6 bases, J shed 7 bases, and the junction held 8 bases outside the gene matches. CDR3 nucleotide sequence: TGTGCCAGCTCGTCAGACAGGGTATCTGGCTACACCTTC. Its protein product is CASSSDRVSGYTF.